Below are 23 T cell receptor beta chains sequenced from a single sample in a study of blood T cell repertoires in COVID-19. TCRdb keeps only in-frame clones here, not all; method: immunoSEQ multiplex PCR. The table records 65,000 to 75,000 clones, under 85% of them present only once. Source material: peripheral blood. The receptors here all came from a man in his 70s with acute or convalescent COVID-19.

This chain joins TRBV7-3 and TRBJ2-1; perhaps TRBD2 as D (5 bases). The length of the CDR3 is 12 residues. Germline V CDR1 and CDR2: SGHTA, FQGTGA. Trimming shortened V by 1 base and J by 10 bases, and 8 bases separated the two germline ends. The CDR3 loop is CASSLISSEQFF. DNA for the CDR3: TGTGCCAGCAGCTTAATCTCTAGCGAGCAGTTCTTC. The full variable domain, its missing parts supplied by reference TRBV7-3 and TRBJ2-1, is GAGVSQTPSNKVTEKGKYVELRCDPISGHTALYWYRQSLGQGPEFLIYFQGTGAADDSGLPNDRFFAVRPEGSVSTLKIQRTERGDSAVYLCASSLISSEQFFGPGTRLTVL.

The J gene is TRBJ2-2, the V gene TRBV4-3; TRBD1 might be the D (5 bases). CDR3 length: 15 residues. Per the germline V gene, CDR1 is LGHNA and CDR2 is YSLEER. Trimming took off 0 bases at V and 4 bases at J, with 9 bases between the two ends. CDR3 DNA sequence: TGCGCCAGCAGCCAAGATCAGGGCAGCACCGGGGAGCTGTTTTTT. Amino acid sequence: CASSQDQGSTGELFF.

CDR3 in DNA: TGTGCCAGCAGCAAAGCGTGGGACAGGGAGCCACCCCTCCACTTT. As protein: CASSKAWDREPPLHF. The gene calls are TRBV21-1 and TRBJ1-6; the listed D gene, TRBD1, was not tested against the DNA. TRBV21-1 is annotated as a pseudogene. The CDR3 has 15 residues.

This clone has a handful of counts. J is TRBJ2-7 and V is TRBV7-9, with TRBD1 matching over 10 bases. V trimming: 1 base; J trimming: 6 bases; junction bases outside the gene matches: 3. This CDR3 comprises 14 residues. CDR1 is SEHNR and CDR2 is FQNEAQ in the germline V gene (reference sequence). This chain's CDR3 is CASSLDGTGVEQYF. The CDR3 DNA is TGTGCCAGCAGCTTAGACGGGACAGGGGTCGAGCAGTACTTC.

This clone has more than one count but fewer than ten. V and J are TRBV7-8 and TRBJ1-4; TRBD1 matches 8 bases. The CDR3 covers 15 residues. J was trimmed by 7 bases and V by 5 bases; bases with no gene match: 9. Germline values: CDR1 SGHVS, CDR2 FQNEAQ. DNA for the CDR3: TGTGCCAGCAGCCCCTTCGGACAGGGCGGTGAAAAACTGTTTTTT. As protein: CASSPFGQGGEKLFF.

The rearrangement joins TRBV27 to TRBJ2-3, with 8 bases matching TRBD1. Germline values: CDR1 MNHEY, CDR2 SMNVEV (reference sequence). The CDR3 consists of 15 residues. V was pared by 6 bases and J by 1 base, with 6 bases of the junction left unmatched. The CDR3 sequence: CASRPGGARTDTQYF. In DNA, the CDR3 is TGTGCCAGCAGGCCAGGGGGCGCGCGCACAGATACGCAGTATTTT.

The rearrangement links TRBV27 to TRBJ2-1; 15 positions agree with TRBD2. V was clipped by 5 bases and J by 6 bases; unmatched bases: 5. Germline lookup yields CDR1 MNHEY and CDR2 SMNVEV (reference sequence). The CDR3 covers 16 residues. The CDR3, as DNA: TGTGCCAGCAGTAACCTGGGACTAGCGGGAGGCAATGAGCAGTTCTTC. It codes for CASSNLGLAGGNEQFF.

The chain couples TRBV5-1 to TRBJ2-5; tentative D call: TRBD1 (6 bases). Germline values: CDR1 SGHRS, CDR2 YFSETQ. V dropped 5 bases and J dropped 2 bases, with 10 bases sitting between them. The CDR3 runs to 13 residues. The CDR3 is CASRPGQQETQYF. The DNA for the CDR3 is TGCGCCAGCAGACCCGGACAGCAAGAGACCCAGTACTTC.

The chain is built from TRBV11-2 and TRBJ2-5; 7 bases match TRBD2. The CDR3 spans 16 residues. After removal of 0 bases from V and 5 bases from J, the junction contained 9 bases not matched to a gene. Germline V gene lookup returns CDR1 SGHAT and CDR2 FQNNGV. The CDR3 sequence: CASSLDRGGSAETQYF. CDR3 nucleotides: TGTGCCAGCAGCTTAGATCGTGGCGGGAGTGCGGAGACCCAGTACTTC.

V is TRBV6-1 and J is TRBJ1-5; D not certain. Germline CDR1 is MNHNS and CDR2 is SASEGT. V was shortened by 0 bases and J by 3 bases, with 6 bases between the two germline ends. The CDR3 runs 14 residues. The CDR3 region is CASSEAQANQPQHF. In DNA, the CDR3 is TGTGCCAGCAGTGAAGCGCAGGCCAATCAGCCCCAGCATTTT.

The V and J genes are TRBV4-2 and TRBJ1-1, with 9 bases that match TRBD1. The V gene end was trimmed by 4 bases and the J gene end by 1 base; junction bases not matched to a gene: 10. The CDR3 is 17 residues long. Germline V CDR1 and CDR2: LGHNA, YNFKEQ. The chain's CDR3 is CASSRRGQGTPNTEAFF. The CDR3 coding sequence is TGTGCCAGCAGCCGTCGTGGACAGGGGACGCCGAACACTGAAGCTTTCTTT.

The V gene is TRBV2, the J gene TRBJ2-5; 14 bases match TRBD2. In germline, CDR1 is SNHLY, CDR2 FYNNEI. Unmatched junction bases numbered 14, after V lost 7 bases and J lost 1 base. The CDR3 length is 19 residues. Here the CDR3 reads CASILGGLAGVGSQETQYF. In nucleotides, the CDR3 is TGTGCCAGCATCCTGGGGGGACTAGCGGGAGTCGGCAGCCAAGAGACCCAGTACTTC.

This clone was seen just once. This sequence joins TRBV5-8 and TRBJ1-5; D may be TRBD1 (6 bases). Trimming pared 2 bases from V and 4 bases from J, leaving 19 bases between. This CDR3 contains 17 residues. CDR1 SGHTS and CDR2 YDEGEE come from the germline V gene. In nucleotides, the CDR3 is TGTGCCAGCAGCTTCTTAGGACAGAGCCTCTGGAATCAGCCCCAGCATTTT. Translation: CASSFLGQSLWNQPQHF.

This sequence joins TRBV7-3 and TRBJ2-3; 9 nucleotides line up with TRBD2. The V gene's germline CDR1 is SGHTA and CDR2 FQGTGA. V was pared by 2 bases and J by 2 bases, with 5 bases of the junction left unmatched. This CDR3 has 16 amino acids. The CDR3 bases are TGTGCCAGCAGCTTAGGGACTAGCCGGGCCACAGATACGCAGTATTTT. This encodes CASSLGTSRATDTQYF.

The rearrangement links TRBV18 to TRBJ1-5, with a possible D match to TRBD1 (6 bases). V was clipped by 3 bases and J by 3 bases, with 12 bases between them. The CDR3 totals 15 residues. Germline lookup yields CDR1 KGHSH and CDR2 LQKENI. DNA for the CDR3: TGTGCCAGCTCACCGCTTGCAGGGGACAATCAGCCCCAGCATTTT. Its protein is CASSPLAGDNQPQHF. Full variable domain (missing parts from reference TRBV18 and TRBJ1-5): NAGVMQNPRHLVRRRGQEARLRCSPMKGHSHVYWYRQLPEEGLKFMVYLQKENIIDESGMPKERFSAEFPKEGPSILRIQQVVRGDSAAYFCASSPLAGDNQPQHFGDGTRLSIL.

This chain uses TRBV10-2 with TRBJ2-7; 8 bases agree with TRBD1. Looked up from germline, CDR1 is WSHSY and CDR2 is SAAADI. With V trimmed by 7 bases and J by 4 bases, 9 bases remained unmatched. The CDR3 consists of 14 residues. The CDR3, as DNA: TGCGCCAGCACTGGACAGGGCCCGGGGTACGAGCAGTACTTC. Translated, it gives CASTGQGPGYEQYF.

The V gene is TRBV5-4, the J gene TRBJ2-3; TRBD1 might be the D (5 bases). V gave up 4 bases and J gave up 6 bases, with 18 bases separating them. This CDR3 has 15 residues. Germline V gene data show CDR1 as SGHNT and CDR2 as YYREEE (reference sequence). CDR3 sequence reads: CASSPRAGNADTQYF. The CDR3 DNA reads TGTGCCAGCAGCCCAAGGGCAGGGAATGCGGATACGCAGTATTTT. The entire variable domain, with the rest obtained from reference TRBV5-4 and TRBJ2-3, is as follows: ETGVTQSPTHLIKTRGQQVTLRCSSQSGHNTVSWYQQALGQGPQFIFQYYREEENGRGNFPPRFSGLQFPNYSSELNVNALELDDSALYLCASSPRAGNADTQYFGPGTRLTVL.

This chain links TRBV19 with TRBJ2-1, with D unresolved. The CDR3 loop spans 16 amino acids. CDR1 is LNHDA, CDR2 SQIVND, per germline (reference sequence). Deletions cut 3 bases from V and 4 bases from J, with 16 bases between. CDR3 bases: TGTGCCAGTAGTATTGGGCGCGCGACACTGTACAATGAGCAGTTCTTC. Amino acids: CASSIGRATLYNEQFF. Looking up the rest from reference TRBV19 and TRBJ2-1 gives the full variable domain: DGGITQSPKYLFRKEGQNVTLSCEQNLNHDAMYWYRQDPGQGLRLIYYSQIVNDFQKGDIAEGYSVSREKKESFPLTVTSAQKNPTAFYLCASSIGRATLYNEQFFGPGTRLTVL.

This clone was seen more than once but under ten times. The rearrangement joins TRBV28 to TRBJ1-5, with TRBD1 as a possible D gene (5 bases). Germline V gene data show CDR1 as MDHEN and CDR2 as SYDVKM. V lost 6 bases, J lost 2 bases, and 14 bases lay in between. This CDR3 is 15 amino acids long. CDR3 bases: TGTGCCAGCAGGCCGGCCGGGGGGGGCAATCAGCCCCAGCATTTT. Its translation: CASRPAGGGNQPQHF.

V is TRBV11-2 and J is TRBJ2-7; a possible D gene is TRBD1 (5 bases). Germline CDR1 is SGHAT and CDR2 is FQNNGV. The ends were cut back, 6 bases at V and 0 bases at J, with 21 bases in the middle. CDR3 size: 17 residues. DNA for the CDR3: TGTGCCAGCAGTTCAGGAGTGCGGACATACGGCTCCTACGAGCAGTACTTC. Protein: CASSSGVRTYGSYEQYF.

Many counts were recorded for this clone. The rearrangement links TRBV27 to TRBJ2-7, with D tentatively TRBD2 (5 bases). The CDR3 spans 11 residues. CDR1 is MNHEY and CDR2 is SMNVEV in the germline V gene (reference sequence). Trimming took off 5 bases at V and 4 bases at J, with 6 bases between the two ends. Here the CDR3 DNA reads TGTGCCAGCAGTCCGGGATACGAGCAGTACTTC. It specifies CASSPGYEQYF.

This sequence joins TRBV6-2 or TRBV6-3 and TRBJ2-7, with TRBD2 matching over 8 bases. Germline CDR1 MNHEY, CDR2 SVGEGT. J gave up 0 bases and V 2 bases, and 12 bases lay outside the gene matches. This CDR3 spans 18 amino acids. CDR3 amino acids: CASSYTQTLAASSYEQYF. DNA of the CDR3: TGTGCCAGCAGTTACACCCAAACACTAGCGGCAAGCTCCTACGAGCAGTACTTC.

This chain connects TRBV28 to TRBJ2-7; D is perhaps TRBD1 (5 bases). CDR3 length: 12 amino acids. The germline CDR1 and CDR2 sequences are MDHEN and SYDVKM. Trimming pared 6 bases from V and 3 bases from J, leaving 9 bases between. For the CDR3, the DNA is TGTGCCAGCAGCACACAGGTCTACGAGCAGTACTTC. Its protein is CASSTQVYEQYF. Full variable domain (rest looked up from reference TRBV28 and TRBJ2-7): DVKVTQSSRYLVKRTGEKVFLECVQDMDHENMFWYRQDPGLGLRLIYFSYDVKMKEKGDIPEGYSVSREKKERFSLILESASTNQTSMYLCASSTQVYEQYFGPGTRLTVT.